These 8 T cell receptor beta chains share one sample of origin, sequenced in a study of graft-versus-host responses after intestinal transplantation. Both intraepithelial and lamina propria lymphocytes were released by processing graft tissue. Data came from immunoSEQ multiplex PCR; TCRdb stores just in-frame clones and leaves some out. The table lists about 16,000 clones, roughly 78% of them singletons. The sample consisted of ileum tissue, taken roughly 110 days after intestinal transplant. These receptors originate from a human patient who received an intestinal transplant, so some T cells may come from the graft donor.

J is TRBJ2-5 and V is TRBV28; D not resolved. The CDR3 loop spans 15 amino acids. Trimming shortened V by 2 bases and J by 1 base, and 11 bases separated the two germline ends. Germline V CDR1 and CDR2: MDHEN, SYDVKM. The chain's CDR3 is CASSLSLAIQETQYF. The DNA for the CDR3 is TGTGCCAGCAGTTTAAGTTTGGCAATCCAAGAGACCCAGTACTTC. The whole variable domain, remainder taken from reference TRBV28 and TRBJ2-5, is DVKVTQSSRYLVKRTGEKVFLECVQDMDHENMFWYRQDPGLGLRLIYFSYDVKMKEKGDIPEGYSVSREKKERFSLILESASTNQTSMYLCASSLSLAIQETQYFGPGTRLLVL.

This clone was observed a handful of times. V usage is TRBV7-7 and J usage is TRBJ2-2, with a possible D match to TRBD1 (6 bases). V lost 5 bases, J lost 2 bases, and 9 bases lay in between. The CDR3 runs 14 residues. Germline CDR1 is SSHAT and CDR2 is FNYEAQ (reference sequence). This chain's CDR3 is CASSHRVNTGELFF. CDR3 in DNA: TGTGCCAGCAGCCACAGGGTTAACACCGGGGAGCTGTTTTTT.

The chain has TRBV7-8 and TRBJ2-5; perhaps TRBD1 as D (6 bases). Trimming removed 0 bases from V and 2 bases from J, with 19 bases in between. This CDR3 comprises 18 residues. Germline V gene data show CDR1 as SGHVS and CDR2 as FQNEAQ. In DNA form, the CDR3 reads TGTGCCAGCAGCTTAGCTCTTGGATTTGGACAGTTACAAGAGACCCAGTACTTC. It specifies CASSLALGFGQLQETQYF.

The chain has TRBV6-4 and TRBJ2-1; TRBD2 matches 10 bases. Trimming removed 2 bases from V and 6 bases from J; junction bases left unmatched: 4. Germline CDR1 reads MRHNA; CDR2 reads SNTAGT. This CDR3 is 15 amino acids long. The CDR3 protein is CASSDDTSGANEQFF. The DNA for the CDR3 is TGTGCCAGCAGTGACGATACTAGCGGGGCCAATGAGCAGTTCTTC.

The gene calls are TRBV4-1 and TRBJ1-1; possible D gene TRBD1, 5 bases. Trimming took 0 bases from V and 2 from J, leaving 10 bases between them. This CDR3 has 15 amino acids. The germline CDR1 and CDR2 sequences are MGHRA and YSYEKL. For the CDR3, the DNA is TGCGCCAGCAGCCAAGAAATGGGGCTTAACACTGAAGCTTTCTTT. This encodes CASSQEMGLNTEAFF.

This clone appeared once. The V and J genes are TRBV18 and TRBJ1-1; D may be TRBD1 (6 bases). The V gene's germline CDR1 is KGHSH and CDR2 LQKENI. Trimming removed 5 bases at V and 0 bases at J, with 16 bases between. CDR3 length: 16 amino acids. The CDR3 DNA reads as TGTGCCAGCTCAACCTCAGAAGGGGGGATGAACACTGAAGCTTTCTTT. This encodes CASSTSEGGMNTEAFF.

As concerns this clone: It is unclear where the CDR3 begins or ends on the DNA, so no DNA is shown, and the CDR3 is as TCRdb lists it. CDR3 residues: CAILWASGSRDIQYF. The V gene is TRBV21-1, the J gene TRBJ2-4; no check of the table's D call, TRBD2, against the DNA was made. TRBV21-1 is annotated as a pseudogene. The CDR3 is 15 amino acids in total, end residues counted.

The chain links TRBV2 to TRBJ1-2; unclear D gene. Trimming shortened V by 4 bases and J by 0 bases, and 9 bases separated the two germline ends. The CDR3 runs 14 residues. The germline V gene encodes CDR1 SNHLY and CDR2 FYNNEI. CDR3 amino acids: CASSVPLANYGYTF. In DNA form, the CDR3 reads TGTGCCAGCAGTGTTCCCTTAGCTAACTATGGCTACACCTTC.